Listed below are T cell receptor beta chains from one sample, sequenced in a study of blood T cell repertoires in COVID-19. Some clones are missing from TCRdb's copy, which holds only in-frame ones; the method was immunoSEQ multiplex PCR. The sample has over 85,000 clones, around nine tenths seen once; the top ten hold about 8%. Material: peripheral blood. The receptors come from a woman in her seventies with acute or convalescent COVID-19. The CDR3 runs from the conserved cysteine through the conserved F or W. D genes are given only for firm matches.

>-|TRBV3-1/TRBV3-2|TRBJ2-1
TGTGCCAGCAGCCAAGCTAGCAATGAGCAGTTCTTC
CASSQASNEQFF
>TRBD1|TRBV6-5|TRBJ1-5
TGTGCCAGCAGTTCGGGGACAGGCAATCAGCCCCAGCATTTT
CASSSGTGNQPQHF
>-|TRBV9|TRBJ2-1
TGTGCCAGCAGGCCGGGGGGCGAGGACAATGAGCAGTTCTTC
CASRPGGEDNEQFF
>TRBD1|TRBV3-1/TRBV3-2|TRBJ2-5
TGTGCCAGCAGCCAATGGACAGGGGGACGGGAAGAGACCCAGTACTTC
CASSQWTGGREETQYF
>-|TRBV6-5|TRBJ2-7
TGTGCCAGCAGACAGGCGGATATTAGTCACGAGCAGTACTTC
CASRQADISHEQYF
>-|TRBV19|TRBJ2-1
TGTGCCAGTAAGGTAGGGGGAGATAGGAATGAGCAGTTCTTC
CASKVGGDRNEQFF
>-|TRBV10-1|TRBJ2-7
TGCGCCAGCAGTGAGGGGCTGTCCTATGGGTACGAGCAGTACTTC
CASSEGLSYGYEQYF
>TRBD1|TRBV19|TRBJ1-6
TGTGCCAGTAGTACAAGGGGACAGTATAATTCACCCCTCCACTTT
CASSTRGQYNSPLHF
>TRBD1|TRBV19|TRBJ1-2
TGTGCCAGTAGTATTGGACAGGGGAATCGTGGCTACACCTTC
CASSIGQGNRGYTF
>TRBD1|TRBV28|TRBJ1-4
TGTGCCAGCAGTTTATCCGGGACAGGGGTTGAAAAACTGTTTTTT
CASSLSGTGVEKLFF
>TRBD1|TRBV7-8|TRBJ1-1
TGTGCCAGCAGCCCTGGACAGGCACGCACTGAAGCTTTCTTT
CASSPGQARTEAFF
>TRBD1|TRBV30|TRBJ2-7
TGTGCCTGGACCGAGGACAGGGGACTATACGAGCAGTACTTC
CAWTEDRGLYEQYF